This TCR beta chain was obtained from a study of shared clonotypes between healthy human individuals. Assay used: immunoSEQ multiplex PCR; TCRdb lists only in-frame clones, some missing. The sample carries 2 million to 2.5 million clones, roughly 90% recorded once. Trimming at V came to 5 bases and at J to 6 bases, leaving 9 bases not matched to a gene. Per germline, CDR1 MDHEN and CDR2 SYDVKM. This CDR3 has 17 amino acids. The sequence came from a man in his late teens or twenties in good health. Some clones in this sample may be carry-over from other donors' samples. Sequences were obtained from naive CD4+ T cells from PBMCs. Subset of the sample: CD45RA+ positively selected. The rearrangement links TRBV28 to TRBJ2-2; TRBD2 agrees at 13 bases. The CDR3 sequence: CASSHTSGRALPGELFF. Here the CDR3 DNA reads TGTGCCAGCAGTCATACTAGCGGGAGGGCTCTTCCCGGGGAGCTGTTTTTT.